This T cell receptor (beta chain) was profiled in a study of T cells in Graves' hyperthyroidism and ophthalmopathy. Thyroid ultrasound and orbital computed tomography, with clinical symptoms and serum thyroxine and TRAb, informed diagnoses. Using roughly 9.4 ml of fresh peripheral blood, PBMCs were prepared. The CDR3 sequence is 16 residues long. Trimming pared 2 bases from V and 0 bases from J, leaving 10 bases between. Germline CDR1 MNHEY, CDR2 SMNVEV (reference sequence). This clonotype was observed many times. RNA transcripts gave rise to amplified TCR beta CDR3 regions. The primer set for the first-round RT-PCR of the TCR CDR3 was HTBI. TCRdb re-analysed the multiplex PCR reads in MiXCR, keeping a single row per CDR3 protein. The sample lists 470,000 or so distinct CDR3 sequences, around 20% seen once, with around 27% in the top ten.

The TCR sequence derives from a man aged 18 to 30 with Graves' hyperthyroidism. The chain has TRBV27 and TRBJ2-2; D call uncertain. The sequenced sample consisted of blood. For the CDR3, the DNA is TGTGCCAGCAGTTTACTAGGGCCTGCGAACACCGGGGAGCTGTTTTTT. Translating it yields CASSLLGPANTGELFF.